The subject of this entry is one T cell receptor beta chain. This CDR3 contains 13 residues. The ends were cut back, 5 bases at V and 1 base at J, with 8 bases in the middle. Per germline, CDR1 SGHTA and CDR2 FQGTGA. This sample was included in a study of blood T cell repertoires in COVID-19. Sequenced by immunoSEQ multiplex PCR; TCRdb stores in-frame clones only, minus some. The table lists some 56,000 clones, 75% to 85% of them singletons. This receptor was obtained from a man aged 60 to 75 with acute or convalescent COVID-19. The sequenced material came from peripheral blood. The rearrangement uses TRBV7-3 and TRBJ1-1; D not certain. The CDR3 region has the DNA TGTGCCAGCAGCCGGTCAAGGAACACTGAAGCTTTCTTT. Translated: CASSRSRNTEAFF.